The clone carrying this TCR beta chain was recorded at least ten times. Its antigen is not identified. Attachment of unique molecular identifiers was made to individual cDNA molecules. TCRdb ran MiXCR on the 5' RACE reads and lists one entry per CDR3 protein. The repertoire consists of some 66,000 distinct CDR3 sequences, with approximately 12% occurring once and the leading ten covering roughly 4.6%. This specimen comes from a study of early T cells in non-severe SARS-CoV-2 infection. Across the whole study: Chains stayed unpaired after sequencing of bulk RNA from unsorted whole blood.

Germline V gene sequence: CDR1 SQVTM, CDR2 ANQGSEA. The CDR3 is 15 amino acids. The ends lost 7 bases at V and 0 bases at J; junction bases unmatched: 5. General study results and limits: Private and CD4 specificities were missed by VDJdb matching, skewed to anti-spike CD8.

This clonotype was obtained from an adult who was a healthcare worker with PCR-confirmed SARS-CoV-2 infection or an uninfected control (not recorded which). The specimen sequenced was whole blood. This chain links TRBV29-1 with TRBJ2-6; 8 positions match TRBD1. The CDR3 reads CSAGTGDSGANVLTF. CDR3 nucleotide sequence: TGCAGCGCCGGGACAGGAGACTCTGGGGCCAACGTCCTGACTTTC.